This entry lists 26 T cell receptor beta chains sequenced from one sample in a study of blood T cell repertoires in COVID-19. Sequencing used immunoSEQ multiplex PCR; TCRdb keeps in-frame clones, though not all of them. Of about 180,000 clones listed, about 80% are singletons. Sequenced sample: peripheral blood. The receptors shown here come from a woman in her 70s with acute or convalescent COVID-19.

The J gene is TRBJ2-3, the V gene TRBV5-1; a weak D match, TRBD2 (5 bases). V lost 4 bases to trimming and J lost 7 bases, with 19 bases between them. Germline V gene data show CDR1 as SGHRS and CDR2 as YFSETQ. The CDR3 is 15 residues long. This CDR3 reads CASSGDMRVDNTQYF. The CDR3 DNA follows: TGCGCCAGCAGCGGAGATATGAGGGTTGACAATACGCAGTATTTT.

The rearrangement uses TRBV28 and TRBJ2-7; 9 bases align to TRBD2. Germline CDR1 reads MDHEN; CDR2 reads SYDVKM. The CDR3 runs to 16 residues. CDR3 sequence (DNA): TGTGCGAACAAGGCGACTGAGCGGGGGGTTTGTTACGAGCAGTACTTC. Translating gives CANKATERGVCYEQYF.

The chain recombines TRBV4-3 with TRBJ1-5, with 10 bases fitting TRBD1. CDR1 is LGHNA, CDR2 YSLEER, per germline. J lost 6 bases, V lost 0 bases, and 2 bases had no gene match. This CDR3 comprises 15 residues. The CDR3 nucleotides are TGCGCCAGCAGCCAAGATGGACAGGGGGTTCAGCCCCAGCATTTT. Its protein product is CASSQDGQGVQPQHF.

V is TRBV7-6 and J is TRBJ2-2; D possibly corresponds to TRBD1 (5 bases). The CDR3 totals 14 residues. CDR1 and CDR2 (germline): SGHVS, FNYEAQ. Trimming removed 6 bases at V and 3 bases at J, with 11 bases between. CDR3 in DNA: TGTGCCAGCAGGGGATGGGGCGACACCGGGGAGCTGTTTTTT. As protein: CASRGWGDTGELFF.

The chain joins TRBV6-6 to TRBJ2-3, with 11 positions matching TRBD2. V dropped 2 bases and J dropped 3; count of bases not matched to a gene: 4. Looked up from germline, CDR1 is MNHNY and CDR2 is SVGAGI (reference sequence). The CDR3 length is 16 residues. CDR3 sequence reads: CASSYLTSGGTDTQYF. In DNA, the CDR3 is TGTGCCAGCAGTTACCTAACTAGCGGGGGAACAGATACGCAGTATTTT.

The rearrangement joins TRBV6-2 or TRBV6-3 to TRBJ1-1; 7 bases agree with TRBD1. The CDR3 covers 13 residues. CDR1 and CDR2 from the germline V gene are MNHEY and SVGEGT. J lost 5 bases, V lost 3 bases, and 3 bases had no gene match. CDR3 sequence (DNA): TGTGCCAGCAGTTATGCAGGGGGAACTGAAGCTTTCTTT. This gives the protein CASSYAGGTEAFF.

This chain links TRBV6-2 or TRBV6-3 with TRBJ2-1; D is tentatively TRBD1 or TRBD2 (5 bases each). V lost 6 bases to trimming and J lost 9 bases, with 12 bases between them. CDR3 length equals 12 residues. Germline CDR1 and CDR2: MNHEY and SVGEGT. The DNA for the CDR3 is TGTGCCAGCAGCCAGGGAAGCGGTGAGCAGTTCTTC. Protein product: CASSQGSGEQFF.

V usage is TRBV28 and J usage is TRBJ2-7, with D tentatively TRBD2 (5 bases). Trimming took 3 bases from V and 0 from J, leaving 12 bases between them. This CDR3 has 15 residues. CDR1 MDHEN and CDR2 SYDVKM come from the germline V gene. The CDR3 bases are TGTGCCAGCAGTTTCCCTACGGGGTACTCCTACGAGCAGTACTTC. Amino acid sequence: CASSFPTGYSYEQYF.

This rearrangement joins TRBV19 to TRBJ1-1; no firm D call. V lost 8 bases, J lost 1 base, and 11 bases lay in between. This CDR3 region has 13 residues. Germline assignment: CDR1 LNHDA and CDR2 SQIVND (reference sequence). CDR3 protein: CASGRVPNTEAFF. CDR3 DNA: TGTGCCAGTGGGCGAGTACCGAACACTGAAGCTTTCTTT.

In nucleotides, the CDR3 is TGTGCCAGCAGCTTAGGCCCTTCGGGACAGGGTCTCGAGCAGTACTTC. Protein: CASSLGPSGQGLEQYF. The rearrangement uses TRBV7-2 and TRBJ2-7; 9 positions agree with TRBD1. This CDR3 comprises 16 residues. In germline, CDR1 is SGHTA, CDR2 FQGNSA. Germline trimming cut 1 base from V and 6 bases from J; bases unmatched to any gene: 10.

The chain is built from TRBV6-5 and TRBJ1-6, with unresolved D. V was pared by 2 bases and J by 6 bases, with 14 bases between. Germline CDR1 reads MNHEY; CDR2 reads SVGAGI. The CDR3 covers 16 residues. The DNA for the CDR3 is TGTGCCAGCAGTTACCTCGTGGGGAGGACTAATTCACCCCTCCACTTT. This gives the protein CASSYLVGRTNSPLHF.

The chain joins TRBV5-1 to TRBJ2-5; D may be TRBD2 (5 bases). The germline V and J ends were trimmed by 0 bases and 4 bases, with 13 bases remaining between them. The CDR3 covers 15 residues. The germline V gene has CDR1 SGHRS and CDR2 YFSETQ. CDR3 in amino acids: CASSLAKAEGETQYF. In DNA form, the CDR3 reads TGCGCCAGCAGCTTGGCCAAGGCAGAGGGAGAGACCCAGTACTTC.

The chain joins TRBV7-9 to TRBJ2-3, with 10 bases lining up with TRBD2. CDR1 SEHNR and CDR2 FQNEAQ come from the germline V gene (reference sequence). CDR3 length: 15 amino acids. Losses at the gene ends were 2 bases for V and 5 bases for J; bases not matched to a gene: 4. CDR3 residues: CASSLLAGGGDTQYF. Here the CDR3 DNA reads TGTGCCAGCAGCTTATTAGCGGGAGGTGGAGATACGCAGTATTTT.

The J gene is TRBJ1-3, the V gene TRBV7-2; TRBD1 matches 10 bases. The CDR3 covers 17 residues. The V segment lost 1 base and the J segment 1 base; nucleotides outside the gene matches: 4. Looked up from germline, CDR1 is SGHTA and CDR2 is FQGNSA. In nucleotides, the CDR3 is TGTGCCAGCAGCTTAGTCGGGACAGGGGCTTCTGGAAACACCATATATTTT. It yields the protein CASSLVGTGASGNTIYF.

J is TRBJ1-1 and V is TRBV27, with a tentative D call TRBD1 (5 bases). The ends were cut back, 5 bases at V and 11 bases at J, with 18 bases in the middle. CDR1 and CDR2 from the germline V gene are MNHEY and SMNVEV (reference sequence). CDR3 length: 13 residues. Here the CDR3 DNA reads TGTGCCAGCAGTCATCTGGGGGGGTCTTTGGCTTTCTTT. Translated, it gives CASSHLGGSLAFF.

The J gene is TRBJ1-2, the V gene TRBV4-3; D may be TRBD1 (6 bases). The germline V and J ends were trimmed by 6 bases and 0 bases, with 11 bases remaining between them. This CDR3 has 14 amino acids. Germline V gives CDR1 LGHNA, CDR2 YSLEER. CDR3 in amino acids: CASSGQRANYGYTF. CDR3 in DNA: TGCGCCAGCAGTGGACAGCGAGCTAACTATGGCTACACCTTC.

The chain is built from TRBV7-9 and TRBJ2-7; 11 nucleotides line up with TRBD2. V lost 4 bases and J lost 5; bases outside the gene matches: 7. CDR1 and CDR2 (germline): SEHNR, FQNEAQ (reference sequence). The CDR3 has 15 residues. CDR3 nucleotide sequence: TGTGCCAGCAGCTATAGGGGGACTAGCGGTCACGAGCAGTACTTC. Translating it yields CASSYRGTSGHEQYF.

In DNA, the CDR3 is TGTGCCAGCAGTGAAGCGAACGGGGGCTACACCTTC. Amino acids: CASSEANGGYTF. J is TRBJ1-2 and V is TRBV2; no definite D call. The germline gives CDR1 SNHLY, CDR2 FYNNEI. The length of the CDR3 is 12 residues. Deletions cut 0 bases from V and 8 bases from J, with 7 bases between. The variable domain in full, completed from reference TRBV2 and TRBJ1-2, reads EPEVTQTPSHQVTQMGQEVILRCVPISNHLYFYWYRQILGQKVEFLVSFYNNEISEKSEIFDDQFSVERPDGSNFTLKIRSTKLEDSAMYFCASSEANGGYTFGSGTRLTVV.

The chain employs TRBV13 and TRBJ2-1; D is possibly TRBD2 (5 bases). This CDR3 has 15 amino acids. V lost 5 bases and J 7 bases, leaving 18 bases between the germline ends. From germline, CDR1 is PRHDT and CDR2 FYEKMQ (reference sequence). CDR3 residues: CASSPRAPRNNEQFF. DNA of the CDR3: TGTGCCAGCAGCCCGCGGGCCCCCCGGAATAATGAGCAGTTCTTC. Variable domain in full (rest from reference TRBV13 and TRBJ2-1): AAGVIQSPRHLIKEKRETATLKCYPIPRHDTVYWYQQGPGQDPQFLISFYEKMQSDKGSIPDRFSAQQFSDYHSELNMSSLELGDSALYFCASSPRAPRNNEQFFGPGTRLTVL.

The chain is built from TRBV5-4 and TRBJ2-1; the match to TRBD2 covers 12 bases. Germline values: CDR1 SGHNT, CDR2 YYREEE (reference sequence). This CDR3 spans 16 amino acids. J was trimmed by 5 bases and V by 2 bases; bases with no gene match: 5. The CDR3 DNA sequence: TGTGCCAGCAGCTTCGGACTAGCGGGGAACGACAATGAGCAGTTCTTC. Translating it yields CASSFGLAGNDNEQFF.

The chain uses TRBV24-1 and TRBJ2-5; a possible D gene is TRBD2 (6 bases). The CDR3 runs to 13 residues. Between the trimmed V and J ends, which lost 3 bases and 5 bases, there was a span of 9 bases. CDR1 and CDR2 from the germline V gene are KGHDR and SFDVKD. The CDR3 DNA is TGTGCCACCAGTGATGGGGGGAGGGAGACCCAGTACTTC. Translated: CATSDGGRETQYF.

V is TRBV28 and J is TRBJ2-3, with 14 positions matching TRBD2. Germline V gene data show CDR1 as MDHEN and CDR2 as SYDVKM. This CDR3 has 18 residues. J was trimmed by 5 bases and V by 3 bases; bases with no gene match: 10. The DNA of the CDR3 is TGTGCCAGCAGTTTTGGACTAGCGGGAGGCCACAGGGGAGATACGCAGTATTTT. Amino acids: CASSFGLAGGHRGDTQYF.

The rearrangement joins TRBV3-1 (or the pseudogene TRBV3-2) to TRBJ2-7; TRBD1 aligns across 7 bases. The CDR3 consists of 14 residues. V was pared by 1 base and J by 3 bases, with 3 bases of the junction left unmatched. Germline V gene sequence: CDR1 LGHDT, CDR2 YNNKEL (reference sequence). The CDR3 spells CASSQGQGGYEQYF. The CDR3 DNA is TGTGCCAGCAGCCAAGGACAGGGTGGCTACGAGCAGTACTTC.

CDR3 region: CASSLDRQGGYTF. CDR3 nucleotide sequence: TGTGCCAGCTCACTAGACCGACAGGGTGGCTACACCTTC. V gene TRBV18 combines with J gene TRBJ1-2; 7 bases align to TRBD1. The CDR3 is 13 amino acids. The germline CDR1 and CDR2 sequences are KGHSH and LQKENI. V lost 4 bases and J lost 7; bases outside the gene matches: 6.

This clone was counted only a few times. The J gene is TRBJ2-7, the V gene TRBV6-2 or TRBV6-3; D ambiguous. The CDR3 sequence is 15 residues long. Germline V gene sequence: CDR1 MNHEY, CDR2 SVGEGT. The V end lost 0 bases, the J end lost 2 bases, and 11 bases lay between the germline ends. CDR3 nucleotides: TGTGCCAGCAGTTACTCGATGTCGGGTGCCTACGAGCAGTACTTC. Protein sequence: CASSYSMSGAYEQYF.

The chain employs TRBV5-6 and TRBJ2-2; no reliable D call. This CDR3 contains 14 residues. Germline values: CDR1 SGHDT, CDR2 YYEEEE. V lost 4 bases and J lost 6, with 13 bases in between. The CDR3 DNA is TGTGCCAGCAGCGCCGTCGGTCCGGCCGGGGAGCTGTTTTTT. Translating it yields CASSAVGPAGELFF.